The 19 T cell receptor beta chains in this list originate from one sample, sequenced in a study of shared clonotypes between healthy human individuals. Repertoires were generated with immunoSEQ multiplex PCR, while TCRdb's copy carries only in-frame clones and drops some. In the table there are about 560,000 clones, around 80% of which are singletons. Sequenced input: PBMCs. The receptor source for this set is a woman between 35 and 50 years old in good health. Some clones in this sample may be carry-over from other donors' samples.

The chain links TRBV25-1 to TRBJ1-6; D ambiguous. With 1 base removed from V and 7 bases from J, the gap between germline ends came to 5 bases. Per the germline V gene, CDR1 is MGHDK and CDR2 is SYGVNS. This CDR3 comprises 13 residues. DNA of the CDR3: TGTGCCAGCAGTGAATCTCGGAATTCACCCCTCCACTTT. Its translation is CASSESRNSPLHF. The variable domain in full, with the rest retrieved from reference TRBV25-1 and TRBJ1-6, is EADIYQTPRYLVIGTGKKITLECSQTMGHDKMYWYQQDPGMELHLIHYSYGVNSTEKGDLSSESTVSRIRTEHFPLTLESARPSHTSQYLCASSESRNSPLHFGNGTRLTVT.

The chain links TRBV5-1 to TRBJ2-7; no reliable D call. Germline assignment: CDR1 SGHRS and CDR2 YFSETQ. This CDR3 is built from 14 residues. Trimming pared 4 bases from V and 2 bases from J, leaving 13 bases between. CDR3 in amino acids: CASSPPDGAYEQYF. The CDR3 region has the DNA TGCGCCAGCAGCCCGCCGGACGGTGCCTACGAGCAGTACTTC. The full variable domain, with the rest looked up from reference TRBV5-1 and TRBJ2-7, is KAGVTQTPRYLIKTRGQQVTLSCSPISGHRSVSWYQQTPGQGLQFLFEYFSETQRNKGNFPGRFSGRQFSNSRSEMNVSTLELGDSALYLCASSPPDGAYEQYFGPGTRLTVT.

As for this clone: Other DNA sequences in the sample encode the same CDR3. The chain is built from TRBV20-1 and TRBJ2-5, with D unclear. CDR3 length equals 11 residues. V was cut by 6 bases and J by 0 bases, with 5 bases left in between. The germline CDR1 and CDR2 sequences are DFQATT and SNEGSKA (reference sequence). CDR3 DNA: TGCAGTGCCCAGGACCAAGAGACCCAGTACTTC. Its translation: CSAQDQETQYF.

The chain employs TRBV5-4 and TRBJ2-5; 7 nucleotides agree with TRBD2. Germline CDR1 is SGHNT and CDR2 is YYREEE (reference sequence). With V trimmed by 4 bases and J by 0 bases, 6 bases remained unmatched. This CDR3 contains 15 residues. CDR3 sequence reads: CASSRSGINQETQYF. CDR3 in DNA: TGTGCCAGCAGCCGGAGCGGGATAAACCAAGAGACCCAGTACTTC.

The chain's CDR3 is CANIREGLNTGELFF. DNA of the CDR3: TGTGCCAACATCCGGGAGGGATTGAACACCGGGGAGCTGTTTTTT. V is TRBV25-1 and J is TRBJ2-2, with TRBD2 matching 8 bases. This CDR3 spans 15 amino acids. Germline V gene data show CDR1 as MGHDK and CDR2 as SYGVNS. J gave up 1 base and V 10 bases, and 8 bases lay outside the gene matches.

About this clone: A much larger clone sits a single nucleotide away, making a read error possible. The chain uses TRBV11-1 and TRBJ2-3, with 7 bases lining up with TRBD1. CDR3 length: 13 amino acids. CDR1 SGHAT and CDR2 FQDESV come from the germline V gene (reference sequence). Trimming removed 0 bases from V and 6 bases from J; junction bases left unmatched: 0. CDR3 DNA: TGTGCCAGCAGCTTAGCCAGGGGGGATACGCAGTATTTT. Its protein product is CASSLARGDTQYF.

This chain connects TRBV9 to TRBJ1-2; no definite D call. Germline-derived CDR1 and CDR2 are SGDLS and YYNGEE. V lost 2 bases to trimming and J lost 3 bases, with 8 bases between them. CDR3 length equals 13 residues. The CDR3 is CASSVGIHYGYTF. CDR3 nucleotide sequence: TGTGCCAGCAGCGTCGGAATTCACTATGGCTACACCTTC.

The chain recombines TRBV29-1 with TRBJ2-7, with TRBD2 matching over 10 bases. The germline CDR1 and CDR2 sequences are SQVTM and ANQGSEA. V was pared by 6 bases and J by 3 bases, with 8 bases of the junction left unmatched. CDR3 size: 14 residues. CDR3 amino acids: CSVTLSGRIYEQYF. Written as DNA, the CDR3 is TGCAGCGTGACTCTTAGCGGGAGGATCTACGAGCAGTACTTC.

The chain employs TRBV5-5 and TRBJ1-5, with D possibly being TRBD1 (6 bases). Trimming pared 4 bases from V and 3 bases from J, leaving 23 bases between. The CDR3 runs to 18 residues. Germline CDR1 is SGHKS and CDR2 is YYEKEE (reference sequence). The CDR3 loop reads CASSLSPLQGQNNQPQHF. CDR3 sequence (DNA): TGTGCCAGCAGCCTTTCCCCCTTACAGGGTCAAAACAATCAGCCCCAGCATTTT.

The chain combines TRBV27 with TRBJ1-5; TRBD1 might be the D (5 bases). The V and J ends lost 8 bases and 2 bases respectively, with 13 bases between them. Germline CDR1 and CDR2: MNHEY and SMNVEV (reference sequence). There are 14 residues in the CDR3. The CDR3 region has the DNA TGTGCCAGCGGAAACCGGGGCGGCAATCAGCCCCAGCATTTT. Translating gives CASGNRGGNQPQHF.

CDR3 nucleotides: TGTGCCAGCAGTGTACTCGGACAGGGAGGTAACGAGCAGTACTTC. This translates into CASSVLGQGGNEQYF. The rearrangement uses TRBV28 and TRBJ2-7; 8 positions match TRBD1. Germline lookup yields CDR1 MDHEN and CDR2 SYDVKM. J lost 5 bases, V lost 5 bases, and 11 bases had no gene match. This CDR3 spans 15 amino acids.

This clone was seen only once. V is TRBV6-5 and J is TRBJ2-3; D not certain. Germline V CDR1 and CDR2: MNHEY, SVGAGI. The CDR3 has 15 amino acids. V gave up 4 bases and J gave up 0 bases, with 11 bases separating them. DNA for the CDR3: TGTGCCAGCAGTTTCCGACTGGGTAGCACAGATACGCAGTATTTT. Translated, it gives CASSFRLGSTDTQYF.

This clone showed up just a few times. The rearrangement joins TRBV28 to TRBJ1-4; TRBD1 matches 9 bases. Germline CDR1 MDHEN, CDR2 SYDVKM. CDR3 size: 16 residues. Losses at the gene ends were 2 bases for V and 6 bases for J; bases not matched to a gene: 7. The CDR3 region has the DNA TGTGCCAGCAGTTTAGTACAGGGGGCGGGGGATGAAAAACTGTTTTTT. Translating gives CASSLVQGAGDEKLFF.

Ten or more counts support this clone. The rearrangement uses TRBV29-1 and TRBJ2-7, with TRBD2 matching over 7 bases. Germline V lookup: CDR1 SQVTM, CDR2 ANQGSEA. This CDR3 region has 14 residues. The junction had 11 bases not matched to a gene; V was cut back by 6 bases and J by 3 bases. CDR3: CSVAKGLVVYEQYF. CDR3 nucleotides: TGCAGCGTCGCCAAAGGACTAGTTGTCTACGAGCAGTACTTC.

In the case of this clone: Other DNA sequences of this sample code for an identical CDR3. The chain employs TRBV15 and TRBJ1-3; 9 bases are shared with TRBD1. The germline V gene encodes CDR1 LNHNV and CDR2 YYDKDF (reference sequence). The CDR3 loop spans 16 amino acids. Trimming took 3 bases from V and 0 from J; bases not matched to a gene: 3. The DNA for the CDR3 is TGTGCCACCAGCAGGGACAGGGGTTACTCTGGAAACACCATATATTTT. Its translation is CATSRDRGYSGNTIYF.

The genes are TRBV5-6 and TRBJ1-2; 7 positions match TRBD1. Germline V gives CDR1 SGHDT, CDR2 YYEEEE. J was trimmed by 4 bases and V by 3 bases; bases with no gene match: 9. The CDR3 runs to 15 residues. The CDR3 DNA reads TGTGCCAGCAGCTACAGGGGCCCGGGGGCCTATGGCTACACCTTC. Protein: CASSYRGPGAYGYTF.

The V gene is TRBV5-1, the J gene TRBJ2-5; 7 nucleotides agree with TRBD1. This CDR3 has 14 amino acids. CDR1 SGHRS and CDR2 YFSETQ come from the germline V gene. Trimming removed 5 bases from V and 1 base from J; junction bases left unmatched: 5. The CDR3 DNA reads TGCGCCAGCAGAACGGGACAGCCCCAAGAGACCCAGTACTTC. This encodes CASRTGQPQETQYF.

The genes are TRBV18 and TRBJ1-1, with a weak D call TRBD1 (5 bases). The germline V gene has CDR1 KGHSH and CDR2 LQKENI. The CDR3 runs 18 residues. V was cut by 3 bases and J by 1 base, with 21 bases left in between. The CDR3 here is CASSPSEGWATRNTEAFF. The DNA for the CDR3 is TGTGCCAGCTCACCCTCAGAGGGGTGGGCCACAAGGAACACTGAAGCTTTCTTT.

This clone occurred once. The rearrangement links TRBV27 to TRBJ1-2; D might be TRBD1 (6 bases). Trimming removed 6 bases at V and 3 bases at J, with 8 bases between. The CDR3 spans 12 residues. Germline values: CDR1 MNHEY, CDR2 SMNVEV (reference sequence). The CDR3 spells CASRRGYYGYTF. CDR3 sequence (DNA): TGTGCCAGCAGGAGGGGGTACTATGGCTACACCTTC.